These 17 T cell receptor beta chains share one sample of origin, sequenced in a study of T-cell reconstitution after alpha-beta-depleted transplantation in children. This sample's TCRbeta library carried unique molecular identifier barcodes. A single record per CDR3 protein comes from TCRdb applying MiXCR to the PCR reads. The sample records about 200,000 distinct CDR3 sequences, roughly 6.3% being singletons. This specimen was PBMCs, taken before TCRalphabeta/CD19-depleted stem cell transplant. These receptors came from a girl under three years old with combined immunodeficiency, due to receive a stem cell transplant.

This clonotype was recorded at least ten times. V is TRBV12-3 or TRBV12-4 and J is TRBJ2-7; D is perhaps TRBD1 or TRBD2 (5 bases each). The V end was cut by 1 base, the J end by 4 bases, with 14 bases between. This CDR3 spans 15 amino acids. CDR3 in DNA: TGTGCCAGCAGTTTAGGGATAGGGACCAAATACGAGCAGTACTTC. This gives the protein CASSLGIGTKYEQYF.

This clonotype was seen repeatedly, ten times or more. This chain uses TRBV12-3 or TRBV12-4 with TRBJ1-2, with D possibly matching TRBD1 (5 bases). The CDR3 contains 12 residues. Trimming took 2 bases from V and 8 from J, leaving 9 bases between them. For the CDR3, the DNA is TGTGCCAGCAGTTTACGGGGGGGAGGCTACACCTTC. Its protein product is CASSLRGGGYTF.

The rearrangement uses TRBV28 and TRBJ1-5; D unclear. V lost 3 bases, J lost 4 bases, and 25 bases lay in between. CDR1 is MDHEN, CDR2 SYDVKM, per germline. This CDR3 is 19 amino acids long. CDR3 in DNA: TGTGCCAGCAGTTTTGAGACGGGAGGTGGGCTTCACCCTAATCAGCCCCAGCATTTT. This codes for CASSFETGGGLHPNQPQHF.

This clonotype was recorded many times. The genes are TRBV20-1 and TRBJ2-3, with TRBD1 as a possible D gene (6 bases). The CDR3 has 15 amino acids. CDR1 DFQATT and CDR2 SNEGSKA come from the germline V gene (reference sequence). V lost 1 base, J lost 3 bases, and 14 bases lay in between. The CDR3 here is CSARGDRSITDTQYF. The CDR3 nucleotides are TGCAGTGCTAGAGGTGACAGGAGTATTACAGATACGCAGTATTTT.

This clonotype was observed at least ten times. V and J are TRBV7-9 and TRBJ2-3, with 7 nucleotides matching TRBD2. The J segment lost 0 bases and the V segment lost 5 bases, leaving 5 bases of the junction unmatched. Germline V CDR1 and CDR2: SEHNR, FQNEAQ (reference sequence). There are 15 residues in the CDR3. The CDR3 here is CASSLLGGSTDTQYF. Written as DNA, the CDR3 is TGTGCCAGCAGCCTACTGGGGGGGAGCACAGATACGCAGTATTTT.

This clonotype was counted ten times or more. The genes are TRBV10-3 and TRBJ2-7, with D perhaps assigned TRBD1 or TRBD2 (6 bases each). CDR3 length: 16 amino acids. Germline V gives CDR1 ENHRY, CDR2 SYGVKD. Trimming cost V 2 bases and J 6 bases, with 20 bases left between them. The CDR3 reads CAISEPKGKQGGEQYF. The CDR3 DNA follows: TGTGCCATCAGTGAGCCGAAGGGGAAACAGGGAGGCGAGCAGTACTTC.

This clonotype was seen at least ten times. The gene calls are TRBV25-1 and TRBJ2-2; D is ambiguous. Germline assignment: CDR1 MGHDK and CDR2 SYGVNS. Between the trimmed V and J ends, which lost 0 bases and 9 bases, there was a span of 5 bases. This CDR3 is built from 12 residues. CDR3 DNA sequence: TGTGCCAGCAGTGAATATTCTAGGGAGCTGTTTTTT. Protein sequence: CASSEYSRELFF.

The sample holds many counts of this clonotype. V usage is TRBV5-1 and J usage is TRBJ2-7, with 11 positions matching TRBD2. Per germline, CDR1 SGHRS and CDR2 YFSETQ. The ends lost 0 bases at V and 3 bases at J; junction bases unmatched: 5. The CDR3 loop spans 16 amino acids. This CDR3 reads CASSLVGLAGFYEQYF. The CDR3, as DNA: TGCGCCAGCAGCTTGGTTGGACTAGCGGGCTTCTACGAGCAGTACTTC.

This clonotype was observed at least ten times. The CDR3 bases are TGTGCCAGCAGCTACGGGACAGGGGTAGTCGAGCAGTACTTC. It yields the protein CASSYGTGVVEQYF. J is TRBJ2-7 and V is TRBV27, with 10 bases that match TRBD1. The CDR3 runs to 14 residues. V gave up 6 bases and J gave up 6 bases; unmatched junction bases: 8. Germline V CDR1 and CDR2: MNHEY, SMNVEV (reference sequence).

This clonotype was counted at least ten times. This chain joins TRBV6-2 or TRBV6-3 and TRBJ2-1; a possible D gene is TRBD2 (6 bases). CDR3 length equals 15 residues. Trimming stripped 0 bases from V and 1 base from J, with 7 bases between. In germline, CDR1 is MNHEY, CDR2 SVGEGT. The CDR3 DNA reads as TGTGCCAGCAGTTACTCCGCGGGATCCTACAATGAGCAGTTCTTC. Translated, it gives CASSYSAGSYNEQFF.

This clonotype was seen at least ten times. V and J are TRBV7-2 and TRBJ2-5; 11 nucleotides line up with TRBD1. This CDR3 region has 14 residues. CDR1 SGHTA and CDR2 FQGNSA come from the germline V gene. V dropped 5 bases and J dropped 5; count of bases not matched to a gene: 4. DNA for the CDR3: TGTGCCAGCAGCGAGGACAGGGGGCAGGAGACCCAGTACTTC. This encodes CASSEDRGQETQYF.

This clonotype was detected ten times or more. The rearrangement joins TRBV28 to TRBJ2-5; D is unclear. CDR1 is MDHEN and CDR2 is SYDVKM in the germline V gene. V lost 6 bases to trimming and J lost 1 base, with 9 bases between them. The CDR3 consists of 13 residues. The CDR3 DNA reads TGTGCCAGCAGCCCCGCTGGCCAAGAGACCCAGTACTTC. It is translated as CASSPAGQETQYF.

This clonotype was seen ten or more times. This chain links TRBV7-2 with TRBJ2-7; D call uncertain. V was shortened by 1 base and J by 0 bases, with 10 bases between the two germline ends. Germline assignment: CDR1 SGHTA and CDR2 FQGNSA. This CDR3 has 15 amino acids. The DNA for the CDR3 is TGTGCCAGCAGCTTAGAGGCCGGCCTCTCCTACGAGCAGTACTTC. It specifies CASSLEAGLSYEQYF.

This clonotype was seen only once. A single base separates this from a much larger clone, so it may be a read error. The conserved phenylalanine or tryptophan is not found at the CDR3 terminus, so this likely reflects a read error. The V call is TRBV28, the J call TRBJ2-5; D is possibly TRBD1 (5 bases). V dropped 6 bases and J dropped 2 bases, with 16 bases sitting between them. This CDR3 spans 15 amino acids. Germline CDR1 is MDHEN and CDR2 is SYDVKM. The CDR3: CASRPQGLRQETQYI. The CDR3 DNA reads TGTGCCAGCAGACCTCAGGGTTTGCGTCAAGAGACCCAGTACATC.

In its sample, this clonotype was seen many times. The rearrangement uses TRBV5-5 and TRBJ2-7; D is perhaps TRBD1 or TRBD2 (5 bases each). The CDR3 loop spans 14 amino acids. The V end was cut by 2 bases, the J end by 6 bases, with 15 bases between. Germline CDR1 is SGHKS and CDR2 is YYEKEE (reference sequence). The DNA for the CDR3 is TGTGCCAGCAGCTTCAGGGAGTGGCAGGGCGAGCAGTACTTC. Translating gives CASSFREWQGEQYF.

This clonotype was counted many times. The chain has TRBV11-2 and TRBJ2-1; D is undetermined. V lost 7 bases, J lost 8 bases, and 12 bases lay in between. Germline V gene sequence: CDR1 SGHAT, CDR2 FQNNGV. The CDR3 length is 12 residues. In DNA, the CDR3 is TGTGCCAGCAACCCGGGCGGCGATGAGCAGTTCTTC. Its translation is CASNPGGDEQFF.

This clonotype was counted ten times or more. The genes are TRBV9 and TRBJ2-3; 10 bases align to TRBD2. V lost 2 bases and J lost 2; bases outside the gene matches: 5. There are 16 residues in the CDR3. Germline CDR1 is SGDLS and CDR2 is YYNGEE. The CDR3 DNA reads TGTGCCAGCAGCGTGAGCACTAGCGGGATCACAGATACGCAGTATTTT. It specifies CASSVSTSGITDTQYF. Drawing the rest from reference TRBV9 and TRBJ2-3, the complete variable domain is DSGVTQTPKHLITATGQRVTLRCSPRSGDLSVYWYQQSLDQGLQFLIQYYNGEERAKGNILERFSAQQFPDLHSELNLSSLELGDSALYFCASSVSTSGITDTQYFGPGTRLTVL.